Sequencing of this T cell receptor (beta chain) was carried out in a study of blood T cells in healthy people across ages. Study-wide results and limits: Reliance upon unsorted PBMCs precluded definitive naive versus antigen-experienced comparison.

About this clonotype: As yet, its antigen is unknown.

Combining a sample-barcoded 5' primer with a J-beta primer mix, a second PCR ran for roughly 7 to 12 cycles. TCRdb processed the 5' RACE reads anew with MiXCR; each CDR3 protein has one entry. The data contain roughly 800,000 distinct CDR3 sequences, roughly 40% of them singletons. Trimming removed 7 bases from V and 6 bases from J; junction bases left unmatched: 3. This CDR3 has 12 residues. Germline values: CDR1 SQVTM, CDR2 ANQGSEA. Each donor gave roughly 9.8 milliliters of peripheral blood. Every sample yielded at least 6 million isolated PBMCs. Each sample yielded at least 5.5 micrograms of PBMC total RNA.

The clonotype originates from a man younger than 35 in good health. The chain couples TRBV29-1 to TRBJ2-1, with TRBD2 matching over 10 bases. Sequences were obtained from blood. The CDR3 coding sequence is TGCAGCGCCGGACTAGCGGCCAATGAGCAGTTCTTC. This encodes CSAGLAANEQFF.